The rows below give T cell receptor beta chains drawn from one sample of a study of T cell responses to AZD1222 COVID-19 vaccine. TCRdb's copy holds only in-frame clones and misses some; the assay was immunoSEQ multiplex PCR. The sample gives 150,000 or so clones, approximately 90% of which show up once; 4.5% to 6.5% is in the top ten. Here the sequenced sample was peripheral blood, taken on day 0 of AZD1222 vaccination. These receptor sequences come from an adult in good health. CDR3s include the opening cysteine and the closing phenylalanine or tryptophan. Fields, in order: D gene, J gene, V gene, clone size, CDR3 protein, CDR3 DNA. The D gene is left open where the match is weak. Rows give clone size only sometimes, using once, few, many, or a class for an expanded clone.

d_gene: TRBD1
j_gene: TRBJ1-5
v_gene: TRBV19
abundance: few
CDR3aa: CASSPGTGGAGNQPQHF
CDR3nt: TGTGCCAGTAGTCCCGGGACAGGGGGCGCGGGGAATCAGCCCCAGCATTTT

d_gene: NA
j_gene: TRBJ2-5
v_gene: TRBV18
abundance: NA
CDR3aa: CASSPLQETQYF
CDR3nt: TGTGCCAGCTCGCCACTCCAAGAGACCCAGTACTTC

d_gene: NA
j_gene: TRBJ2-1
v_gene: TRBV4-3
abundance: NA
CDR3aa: CASSQWPGANNEQFF
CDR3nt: TGCGCCAGCAGCCAATGGCCTGGGGCCAACAATGAGCAGTTCTTC

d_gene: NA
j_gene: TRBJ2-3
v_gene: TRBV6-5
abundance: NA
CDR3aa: CASSNFPGSTDTQYF
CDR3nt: TGTGCCAGCAGTAATTTCCCAGGGAGCACAGATACGCAGTATTTT

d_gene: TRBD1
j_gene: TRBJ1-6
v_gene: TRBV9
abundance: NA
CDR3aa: CASSPGGNSPLHF
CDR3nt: TGTGCCAGCAGCCCAGGGGGTAATTCACCCCTCCACTTT

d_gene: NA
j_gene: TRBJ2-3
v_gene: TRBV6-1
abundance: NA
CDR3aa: CASSDSQRVSTDTQYF
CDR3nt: TGTGCCAGCAGTGATTCTCAGCGGGTTAGCACAGATACGCAGTATTTT

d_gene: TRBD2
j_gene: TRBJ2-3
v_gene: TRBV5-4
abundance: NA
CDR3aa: CASPGTSGRAYTDTQYF
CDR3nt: TGTGCCAGCCCCGGGACTAGCGGGAGGGCCTATACAGATACGCAGTATTTT

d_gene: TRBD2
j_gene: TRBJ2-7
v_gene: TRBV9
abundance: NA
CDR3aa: CASSVSTGGAYEQYF
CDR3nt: TGTGCCAGCAGCGTAAGCACGGGAGGGGCCTACGAGCAGTACTTC

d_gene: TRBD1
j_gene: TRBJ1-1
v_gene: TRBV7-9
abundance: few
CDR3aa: CASSLRQGANTEAFF
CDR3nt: TGTGCCAGCAGCTTAAGACAGGGGGCGAACACTGAAGCTTTCTTT

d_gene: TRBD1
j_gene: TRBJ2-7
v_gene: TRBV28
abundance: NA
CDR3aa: CASSLLAQGQGSEQYF
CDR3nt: TGTGCCAGCAGTTTATTGGCCCAGGGACAGGGATCCGAGCAGTACTTC

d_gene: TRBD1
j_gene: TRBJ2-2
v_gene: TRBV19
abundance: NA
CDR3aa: CATGTGSDTGELFF
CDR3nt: TGTGCCACCGGGACAGGGTCTGACACCGGGGAGCTGTTTTTT

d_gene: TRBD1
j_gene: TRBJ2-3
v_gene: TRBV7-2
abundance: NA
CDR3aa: CASSPTRGTAANDTQYF
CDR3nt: TGTGCCAGCAGCCCGACCCGAGGGACAGCCGCTAACGATACGCAGTATTTT

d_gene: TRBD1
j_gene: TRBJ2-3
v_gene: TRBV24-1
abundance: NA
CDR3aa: CATSEPRITGTDPGDALTDTQYF
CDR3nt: TGTGCCACCAGTGAACCTCGAATAACCGGGACAGATCCTGGTGATGCGCTCACAGATACGCAGTATTTT

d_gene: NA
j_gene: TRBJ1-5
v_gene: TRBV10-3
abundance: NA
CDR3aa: CAISESGRSGNQPQHF
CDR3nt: TGTGCCATCAGTGAGTCTGGGAGGTCGGGCAATCAGCCCCAGCATTTT

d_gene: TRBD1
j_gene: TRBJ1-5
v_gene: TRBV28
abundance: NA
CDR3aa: CASSKGQGEYQPQHF
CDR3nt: TGTGCCAGCAGTAAGGGACAGGGGGAATATCAGCCCCAGCATTTT

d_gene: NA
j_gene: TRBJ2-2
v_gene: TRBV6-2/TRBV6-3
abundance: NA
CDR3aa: CASSLGNTGELFF
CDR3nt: TGTGCCAGCAGTCTCGGGAACACCGGGGAGCTGTTTTTT

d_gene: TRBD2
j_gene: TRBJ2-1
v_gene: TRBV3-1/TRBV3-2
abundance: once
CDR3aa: CASSQEGVLTSGTYNEQFF
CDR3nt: TGTGCCAGCAGCCAAGAAGGAGTCCTGACTAGCGGGACTTACAATGAGCAGTTCTTC

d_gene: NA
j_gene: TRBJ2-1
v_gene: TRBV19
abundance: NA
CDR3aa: CASSIGGYEQFF
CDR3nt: TGTGCCAGTAGTATAGGGGGCTATGAGCAGTTCTTC

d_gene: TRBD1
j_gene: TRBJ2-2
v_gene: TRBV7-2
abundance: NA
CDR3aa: CASSLASGTGSGELFF
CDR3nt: TGTGCCAGCAGCTTAGCTTCGGGGACAGGGTCCGGGGAGCTGTTTTTT

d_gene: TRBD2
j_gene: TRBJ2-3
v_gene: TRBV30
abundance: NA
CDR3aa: CAWSGGLAGADTQYF
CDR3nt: TGTGCCTGGAGTGGGGGACTAGCGGGAGCAGATACGCAGTATTTT

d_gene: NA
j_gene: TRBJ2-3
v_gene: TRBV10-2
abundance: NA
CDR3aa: CASSETGHPSDTQYF
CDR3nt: TGCGCCAGCAGTGAGACCGGACACCCGTCAGATACGCAGTATTTT

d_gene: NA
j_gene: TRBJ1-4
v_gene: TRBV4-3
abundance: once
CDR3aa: CASSQGYSLYEKLFF
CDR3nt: TGCGCCAGCAGCCAAGGTTATTCACTCTATGAAAAACTGTTTTTT

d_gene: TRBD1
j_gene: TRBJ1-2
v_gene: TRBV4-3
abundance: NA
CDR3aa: CASSPLYRGRLYGYTF
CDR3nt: TGCGCCAGCAGCCCCTTATACAGGGGGCGACTTTATGGCTACACCTTC

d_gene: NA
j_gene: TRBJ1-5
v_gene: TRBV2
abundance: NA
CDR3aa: CASSESQGSNQPQHF
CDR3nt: TGTGCCAGCAGTGAATCCCAAGGGAGCAATCAGCCCCAGCATTTT